The 17 T cell receptor beta chains presented below share a single source sample, sequenced in a study of blood T cell dynamics during melanoma immunotherapy. Indicated time point: pre-treatment baseline. Produced via immunoSEQ multiplex PCR; TCRdb's table is partial and in-frame only. The data hold some 9,900 clones, with about 88% observed a single time. This specimen consisted of blood, obtained from a patient treated with checkpoint blockade. Receptors originate from a human donor with melanoma.

This rearrangement joins TRBV6-1 to TRBJ1-1, with TRBD1 matching over 9 bases. Unmatched junction bases numbered 3, after V lost 0 bases and J lost 4 bases. The CDR3 has 15 amino acids. CDR1 is MNHNS, CDR2 SASEGT, per germline. The CDR3: CASSEATGGGTEAFF. CDR3 nucleotide sequence: TGTGCCAGCAGTGAAGCCACAGGGGGCGGCACTGAAGCTTTCTTT.

The gene calls are TRBV18 and TRBJ1-3, with D maybe TRBD1 (6 bases). Deletions cut 3 bases from V and 0 bases from J, with 12 bases between. The CDR3 has 16 residues. Germline CDR1 is KGHSH and CDR2 is LQKENI. Written as DNA, the CDR3 is TGTGCCAGCTCACCTCCAGGGGACCGCTCTGGAAACACCATATATTTT. It yields the protein CASSPPGDRSGNTIYF.

The sample holds a few counts of this clone. CDR3 region: CASSVGGFDYNEQFF. The DNA for the CDR3 is TGTGCCAGCAGCGTAGGCGGCTTCGATTACAATGAGCAGTTCTTC. The chain links TRBV9 to TRBJ2-1; no clear D. Germline CDR1 SGDLS, CDR2 YYNGEE. The CDR3 covers 15 residues. The V gene lost 0 bases and the J gene lost 4 bases, with 11 bases spanning the gap.

The rearrangement links TRBV7-3 to TRBJ1-1; D might be TRBD1 (5 bases). The CDR3 loop spans 13 amino acids. Germline V gene data show CDR1 as SGHTA and CDR2 as FQGTGA. V was shortened by 5 bases and J by 1 base, with 8 bases between the two germline ends. The CDR3 sequence: CASSPGRNTEAFF. The CDR3 bases are TGTGCCAGCAGCCCGGGACGGAACACTGAAGCTTTCTTT. The full variable domain, rest sourced from reference TRBV7-3 and TRBJ1-1, is GAGVSQTPSNKVTEKGKYVELRCDPISGHTALYWYRQSLGQGPEFLIYFQGTGAADDSGLPNDRFFAVRPEGSVSTLKIQRTERGDSAVYLCASSPGRNTEAFFGQGTRLTVV.

The rearrangement uses TRBV6-4 and TRBJ1-5; D gene unclear. The CDR3 contains 14 residues. V gave up 6 bases and J gave up 2 bases, with 11 bases separating them. Germline CDR1 MRHNA, CDR2 SNTAGT. The CDR3 loop reads CASSARAGNQPQHF. The CDR3 DNA follows: TGTGCCAGCAGCGCCCGGGCGGGCAATCAGCCCCAGCATTTT.

The V and J genes are TRBV6-5 and TRBJ1-2; D might be TRBD1 (5 bases). CDR1 is MNHEY, CDR2 SVGAGI, per germline. V lost 6 bases and J 6 bases, leaving 14 bases between the germline ends. CDR3 length equals 13 residues. CDR3 sequence reads: CASSLLGADGYTF. The CDR3 region has the DNA TGTGCCAGCAGCCTTCTCGGGGCGGATGGCTACACCTTC.

This clone was counted once. The V gene is TRBV7-9, the J gene TRBJ2-5; D remains ambiguous. Germline loops: CDR1 SEHNR, CDR2 FQNEAQ (reference sequence). The CDR3 is 12 residues long. V was trimmed by 3 bases and J by 3 bases, leaving 5 bases between them. Here the CDR3 reads CASSLSKETQYF. The CDR3 DNA reads as TGTGCCAGCAGCTTGAGTAAAGAGACCCAGTACTTC.

The chain recombines TRBV28 with TRBJ2-3, with a tentative D call TRBD1 (7 bases). This CDR3 contains 14 residues. The ends were cut back, 5 bases at V and 4 bases at J, with 13 bases in the middle. The germline CDR1 and CDR2 sequences are MDHEN and SYDVKM. Here the CDR3 reads CASSNRGGPDTQYF. In nucleotides, the CDR3 is TGTGCCAGCAGTAACAGGGGAGGTCCAGATACGCAGTATTTT.

The gene calls are TRBV1 and TRBJ2-4. TRBV1 is tagged as a pseudogene. The CDR3 loop spans 17 amino acids. This chain's CDR3 is CTSSQDPGRMSKNIQYF. The CDR3 nucleotides read TGCACCAGCAGCCAAGATCCCGGCCGGATGTCCAAAAACATTCAGTACTTC.

The chain joins TRBV19 to TRBJ2-1; the D call may be TRBD1 or TRBD2 (5 bases each). Germline V gene data show CDR1 as LNHDA and CDR2 as SQIVND (reference sequence). The CDR3 is made up of 15 amino acids. V was cut by 6 bases and J by 0 bases, with 12 bases left in between. CDR3 residues: CASRGTRSSYNEQFF. Written as DNA, the CDR3 is TGTGCCAGTAGAGGGACCAGATCCTCCTACAATGAGCAGTTCTTC. Full variable domain (missing parts from reference TRBV19 and TRBJ2-1): DGGITQSPKYLFRKEGQNVTLSCEQNLNHDAMYWYRQDPGQGLRLIYYSQIVNDFQKGDIAEGYSVSREKKESFPLTVTSAQKNPTAFYLCASRGTRSSYNEQFFGPGTRLTVL.

The rearrangement joins TRBV18 to TRBJ2-7; no clear D. The CDR3 length is 14 residues. The germline V and J ends were trimmed by 0 bases and 5 bases, with 11 bases remaining between them. Germline CDR1 is KGHSH and CDR2 is LQKENI. The CDR3, as DNA: TGTGCCAGCTCACCACCGCCCCCGTCCCACGAGCAGTACTTC. This encodes CASSPPPPSHEQYF.

V usage is TRBV5-1 and J usage is TRBJ2-3; either TRBD1 or TRBD2 may supply D (5 bases each). The V gene's germline CDR1 is SGHRS and CDR2 YFSETQ. The CDR3 is 16 amino acids. Trimming stripped 5 bases from V and 0 bases from J, with 16 bases between. DNA of the CDR3: TGCGCCAGCAGTGCCGGGACCACGATTAGCACAGATACGCAGTATTTT. This encodes CASSAGTTISTDTQYF.

V usage is TRBV7-2 and J usage is TRBJ1-4, with D possibly matching TRBD1 (6 bases). The germline V gene has CDR1 SGHTA and CDR2 FQGNSA. The CDR3 length is 14 residues. Trimming left V 5 bases short and J 4 bases short, with 11 bases between. The DNA of the CDR3 is TGTGCCAGCAGCATCAGGGGATTTAATGAAAAACTGTTTTTT. Protein product: CASSIRGFNEKLFF.

CDR3 nucleotide sequence: TGCGCCAGCAGCTTTCGGAGCTCGAACACCGGGGAGCTGTTTTTT. This gives the protein CASSFRSSNTGELFF. This sequence joins TRBV5-1 and TRBJ2-2; D remains ambiguous. The V end lost 2 bases, the J end lost 0 bases, and 8 bases lay between the germline ends. This CDR3 spans 15 amino acids. Per the germline V gene, CDR1 is SGHRS and CDR2 is YFSETQ.

This chain links TRBV6-5 with TRBJ1-5; 7 bases align to TRBD1. The CDR3 is 16 residues long. Germline V gives CDR1 MNHEY, CDR2 SVGAGI. Trimming at V came to 2 bases and at J to 6 bases, leaving 10 bases not matched to a gene. The CDR3, as DNA: TGTGCCAGCAGTTACGACGCAGGGGGATCGGGTCAGCCCCAGCATTTT. It encodes CASSYDAGGSGQPQHF.

The chain uses TRBV6-5 and TRBJ1-1; D is unclear. This CDR3 spans 13 amino acids. V dropped 2 bases and J dropped 0 bases, with 4 bases sitting between them. CDR1 is MNHEY, CDR2 SVGAGI, per germline. The CDR3 sequence is CASSYRLNTEAFF. The CDR3 DNA reads TGTGCCAGCAGTTACAGGTTGAACACTGAAGCTTTCTTT.

This clone was recorded once. The chain employs TRBV7-9 and TRBJ1-3; unclear D gene. CDR1 is SEHNR and CDR2 is FQNEAQ in the germline V gene (reference sequence). The CDR3 contains 13 residues. V was trimmed by 11 bases and J by 0 bases, leaving 11 bases between them. This CDR3 reads CACDLSSGNTIYF. CDR3 coding DNA: TGTGCCTGTGACCTGTCCTCTGGAAACACCATATATTTT.